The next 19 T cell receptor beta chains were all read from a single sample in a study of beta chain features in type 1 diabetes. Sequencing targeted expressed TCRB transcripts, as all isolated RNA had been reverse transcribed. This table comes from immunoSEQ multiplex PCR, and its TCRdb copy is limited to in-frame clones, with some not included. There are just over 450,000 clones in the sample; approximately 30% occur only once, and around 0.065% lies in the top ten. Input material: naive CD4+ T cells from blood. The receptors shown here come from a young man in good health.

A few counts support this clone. The CDR3 nucleotides read TGTGCCTGGGACAGGGCACCCTCTGGAAACACCATATATTTT. Translation: CAWDRAPSGNTIYF. This chain connects TRBV30 to TRBJ1-3, with TRBD1 matching 7 bases. CDR1 GTSNPN and CDR2 SVGIG come from the germline V gene (reference sequence). V lost 5 bases, J lost 0 bases, and 4 bases stayed unmatched. The CDR3 spans 14 residues.

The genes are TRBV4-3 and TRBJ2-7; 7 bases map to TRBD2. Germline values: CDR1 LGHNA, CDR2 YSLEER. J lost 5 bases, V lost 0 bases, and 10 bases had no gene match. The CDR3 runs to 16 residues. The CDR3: CASSQDLGLGQNEQYF. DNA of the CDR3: TGCGCCAGCAGCCAAGATTTAGGACTAGGCCAGAACGAGCAGTACTTC.

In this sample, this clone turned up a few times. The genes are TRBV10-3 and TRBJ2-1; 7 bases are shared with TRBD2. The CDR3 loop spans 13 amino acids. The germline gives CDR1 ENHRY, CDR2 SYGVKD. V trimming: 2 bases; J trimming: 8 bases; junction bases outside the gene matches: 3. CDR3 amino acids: CAISEGRADEQFF. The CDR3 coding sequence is TGTGCCATCAGTGAGGGGAGGGCCGATGAGCAGTTCTTC.

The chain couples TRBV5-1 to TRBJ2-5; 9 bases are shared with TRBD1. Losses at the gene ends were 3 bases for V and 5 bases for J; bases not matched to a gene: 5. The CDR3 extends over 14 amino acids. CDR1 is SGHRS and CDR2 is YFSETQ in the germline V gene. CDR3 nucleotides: TGCGCCAGCAGCTGGACAGGGGCTTCGGAGACCCAGTACTTC. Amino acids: CASSWTGASETQYF. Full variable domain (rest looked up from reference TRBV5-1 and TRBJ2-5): KAGVTQTPRYLIKTRGQQVTLSCSPISGHRSVSWYQQTPGQGLQFLFEYFSETQRNKGNFPGRFSGRQFSNSRSEMNVSTLELGDSALYLCASSWTGASETQYFGPGTRLLVL.

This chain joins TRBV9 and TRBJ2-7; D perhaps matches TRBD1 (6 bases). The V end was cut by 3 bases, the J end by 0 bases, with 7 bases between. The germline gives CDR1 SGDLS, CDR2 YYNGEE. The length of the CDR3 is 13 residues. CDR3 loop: CASSGDNSYEQYF. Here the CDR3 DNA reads TGTGCCAGCAGCGGGGACAACTCCTACGAGCAGTACTTC.

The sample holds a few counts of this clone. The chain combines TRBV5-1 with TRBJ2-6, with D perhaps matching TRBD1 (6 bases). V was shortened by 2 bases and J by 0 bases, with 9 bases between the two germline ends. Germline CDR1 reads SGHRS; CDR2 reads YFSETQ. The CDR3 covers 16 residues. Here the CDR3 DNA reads TGCGCCAGCAGCTTTCCGACAGGCTCTGGGGCCAACGTCCTGACTTTC. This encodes CASSFPTGSGANVLTF.

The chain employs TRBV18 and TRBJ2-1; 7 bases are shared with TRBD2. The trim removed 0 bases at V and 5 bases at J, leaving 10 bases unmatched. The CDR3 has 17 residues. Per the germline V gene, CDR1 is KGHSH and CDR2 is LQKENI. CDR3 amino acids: CASSPPGGHRRDNEQFF. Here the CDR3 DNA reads TGTGCCAGCTCACCACCGGGAGGGCATCGTCGGGACAATGAGCAGTTCTTC.

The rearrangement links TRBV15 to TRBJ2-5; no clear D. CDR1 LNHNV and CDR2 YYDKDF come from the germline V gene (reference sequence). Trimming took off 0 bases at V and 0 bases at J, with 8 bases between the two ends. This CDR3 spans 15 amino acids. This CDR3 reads CATSRDRGYQETQYF. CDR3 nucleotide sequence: TGTGCCACCAGCAGAGATCGCGGTTACCAAGAGACCCAGTACTTC. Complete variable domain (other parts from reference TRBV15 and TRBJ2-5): DAMVIQNPRYQVTQFGKPVTLSCSQTLNHNVMYWYQQKSSQAPKLLFHYYDKDFNNEADTPDNFQSRRPNTSFCFLDIRSPGLGDTAMYLCATSRDRGYQETQYFGPGTRLLVL.

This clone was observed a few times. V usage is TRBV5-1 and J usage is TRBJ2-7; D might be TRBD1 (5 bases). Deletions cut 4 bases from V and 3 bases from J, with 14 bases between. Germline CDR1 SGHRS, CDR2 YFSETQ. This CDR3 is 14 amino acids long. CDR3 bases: TGCGCCAGCAGCCCAGGACATTCCAGCTACGAGCAGTACTTC. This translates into CASSPGHSSYEQYF.

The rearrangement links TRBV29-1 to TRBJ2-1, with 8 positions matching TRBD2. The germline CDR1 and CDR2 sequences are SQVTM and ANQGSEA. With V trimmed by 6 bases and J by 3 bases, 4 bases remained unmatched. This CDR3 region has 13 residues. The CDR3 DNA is TGCAGCGTAGCGGGAGCGGGCTACAATGAGCAGTTCTTC. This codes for CSVAGAGYNEQFF.

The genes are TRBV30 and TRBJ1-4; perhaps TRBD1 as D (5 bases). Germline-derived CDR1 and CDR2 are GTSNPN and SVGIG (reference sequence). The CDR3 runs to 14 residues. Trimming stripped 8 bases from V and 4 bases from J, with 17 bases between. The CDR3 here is CAQGTQVLNEKLFF. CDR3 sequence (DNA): TGTGCCCAAGGGACCCAGGTGCTTAATGAAAAACTGTTTTTT.

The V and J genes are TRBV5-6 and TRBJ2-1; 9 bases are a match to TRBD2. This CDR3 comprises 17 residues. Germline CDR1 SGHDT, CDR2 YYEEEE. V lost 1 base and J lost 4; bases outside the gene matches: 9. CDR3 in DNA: TGTGCCAGCAGCTTGTTTGGCGGCGGGAGGGGATACAATGAGCAGTTCTTC. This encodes CASSLFGGGRGYNEQFF.

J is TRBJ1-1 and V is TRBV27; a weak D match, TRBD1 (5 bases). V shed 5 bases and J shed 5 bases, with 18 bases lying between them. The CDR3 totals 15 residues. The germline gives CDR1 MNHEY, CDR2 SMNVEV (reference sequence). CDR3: CASSPSQGTGTEAFF. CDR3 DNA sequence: TGTGCCAGCAGTCCTTCCCAGGGAACAGGAACTGAAGCTTTCTTT.

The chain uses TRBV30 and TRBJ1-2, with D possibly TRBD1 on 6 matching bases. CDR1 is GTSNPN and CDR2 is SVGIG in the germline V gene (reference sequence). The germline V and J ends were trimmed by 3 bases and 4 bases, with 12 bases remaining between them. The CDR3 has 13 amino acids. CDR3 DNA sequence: TGTGCCTGGAGCGCAGGGGCGAGCTATGGCTACACCTTC. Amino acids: CAWSAGASYGYTF.

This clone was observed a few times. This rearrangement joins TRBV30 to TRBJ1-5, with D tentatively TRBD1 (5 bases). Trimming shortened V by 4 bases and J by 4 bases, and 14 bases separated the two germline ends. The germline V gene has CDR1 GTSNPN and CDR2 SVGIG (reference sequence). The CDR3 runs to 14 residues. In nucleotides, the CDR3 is TGTGCCTGGAATACGGGGCGCGGGAATCAGCCCCAGCATTTT. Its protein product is CAWNTGRGNQPQHF.

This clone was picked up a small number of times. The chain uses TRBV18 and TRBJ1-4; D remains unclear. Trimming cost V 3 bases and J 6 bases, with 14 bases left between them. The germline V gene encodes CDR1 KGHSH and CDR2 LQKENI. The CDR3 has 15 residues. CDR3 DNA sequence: TGTGCCAGCTCACCTTCCGGAGGGCTGGATGAAAAACTGTTTTTT. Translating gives CASSPSGGLDEKLFF.

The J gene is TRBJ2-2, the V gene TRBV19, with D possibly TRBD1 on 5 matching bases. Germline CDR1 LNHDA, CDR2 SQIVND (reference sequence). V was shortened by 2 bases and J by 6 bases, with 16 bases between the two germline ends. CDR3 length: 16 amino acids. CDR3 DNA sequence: TGTGCCAGTAGTATATCGGGCAGGGTTTACGCCGGGGAGCTGTTTTTT. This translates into CASSISGRVYAGELFF.

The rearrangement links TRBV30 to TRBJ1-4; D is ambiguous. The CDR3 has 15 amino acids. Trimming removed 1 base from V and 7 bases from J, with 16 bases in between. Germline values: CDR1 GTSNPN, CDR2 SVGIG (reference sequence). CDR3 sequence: CAWSAKTIPGEKLFF. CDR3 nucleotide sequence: TGTGCCTGGAGTGCCAAGACAATTCCCGGTGAAAAACTGTTTTTT.

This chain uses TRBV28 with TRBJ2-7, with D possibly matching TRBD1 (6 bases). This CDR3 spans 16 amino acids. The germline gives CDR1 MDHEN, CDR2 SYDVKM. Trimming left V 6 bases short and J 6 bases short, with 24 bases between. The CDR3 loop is CASRGIWAGENREQYF. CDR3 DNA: TGTGCCAGCAGGGGAATTTGGGCAGGGGAAAATCGCGAGCAGTACTTC.